This TCR beta chain is drawn from a study of blood T cells in healthy people across ages (dated by TCRdb to about 2015). Regarding the research as a whole: In model experiments, template switching captured about one uniquely barcoded TCR beta cDNA molecule for every two T cells. The study measured age-related changes in TCR beta repertoire diversity using deep sequencing normalized with unique cDNA molecular identifiers. The donors were split into four age groups: young (average around 15 years), middle-aged (roughly 40), aged (over 55) and long-lived (under 85). Donors of different ages were randomly distributed across sequencing lanes to avoid experimental bias. Two additional independent replicas of 1 million unique cDNA reads from the same blood draw were analyzed for two donors (one aged 18 to 30 and one aged 80 or older). What the work shows at the level of the full study, not this receptor alone: The long-lived group showed more naive CD4+ T cells, fewer expanded clones and increased TCR diversity than the aged group, suggesting age selection. A strong correlation was found between observed TCR beta diversity and the percentage of naive T cells measured by flow cytometry. Estimates of total diversity from one million sequenced T cells were regarded as lower bounds and underestimates. Observed TCR beta diversity per million T cells fell roughly linearly with age, and a significant reduction was already apparent by age around 44. Because profiling used bulk unsorted PBMCs, naive and antigen-experienced compartments could not be compared conclusively. Because the CMV infection status of the donors was unknown, age-related changes in expanded clonotypes may potentially have been confounded.

The donors were roughly 39 Caucasian individuals from Russia, aged roughly 6 to 90 years, who were systemically healthy. About 10 milliliters of peripheral blood were collected from each donor into EDTA-treated Vacutainer tubes. Ficoll-Paque density-gradient centrifugation was used to isolate PBMCs, with at least 6.5 million per sample. Trizol reagent was used to extract total RNA from PBMCs, with at least 5 micrograms per sample. For every donor, flow cytometry on a PBMC aliquot measured the percentage of naive CD45RAhigh/CD27high T cells. Trimming costs V 5 bases and J 11 bases, and their ends lie 13 bases apart. The CDR3 sequence holds 12 residues, the cysteine and phenylalanine included. Just CDR3 DNA is preserved here, 36 bases in frame from base 1. From the germline V gene (reference sequence), CDR1 is LGHDT and CDR2 is YNNKEL. Note on this clonotype: The antigen it recognizes is unknown. No quality values exist for individual bases; no much larger clone is one base distant.

Receptor libraries were prepared by 5' RACE. Sequencing relied on an Illumina HiSeq 2500. A second PCR of roughly 7 to 11 cycles was performed with a sample-barcoded 5' primer and a J-beta primer mix. A unique molecular identifier was introduced onto each TCR beta cDNA molecule by a template-switch 5' adaptor carrying 12 random nucleotides. At least 2.5 million CDR3-containing paired-end reads were obtained from each sample. All of the RNA was converted into first-strand cDNA using the Mint cDNA synthesis kit, with a TRBC-specific oligonucleotide serving as the primer. All cDNA was treated with uracil-DNA glycosylase and then went through a first 18-cycle PCR with the universal primers M1SS and BC2_uni_R. In the source study's methods: Normalization of each sample was performed by random selection of 1 million high-quality reads, each carrying a distinct molecular identifier. Instead of being binned into consensus sequences, reads that shared molecular identifiers were thrown out. MiTCR, with a Q25 quality threshold and the strictest error-elimination algorithm, was used for CDR3 identification, clonotype clustering and error correction. A nonparametric unseen species model with Euler transformation was used to estimate lower-bound total TCR beta diversity. TCRdb took the public reads, trimmed them with fastp at Q25, ran MiXCR for clone calling and kept in-frame beta chains. Rows merge per CDR3 protein into single entries with the most common DNA and genes. None of the V and J calls come from the authors' own analysis; TCRdb made them. This sample lists roughly 680,000 distinct CDR3 sequences; 20% to 25% were detected once. Clones ranked in the top ten supply roughly 3.6% of the sample.

The clonotype was recovered from a man in his sixties or seventies in good health. The sample consisted of blood. This chain joins TRBV3-1 to TRBJ1-3; no D gene call is confident. The CDR3 is CASSDRGNPIYF. The DNA sequence reads TGTGCCAGCAGCGACCGAGGGAATCCCATATATTTT.